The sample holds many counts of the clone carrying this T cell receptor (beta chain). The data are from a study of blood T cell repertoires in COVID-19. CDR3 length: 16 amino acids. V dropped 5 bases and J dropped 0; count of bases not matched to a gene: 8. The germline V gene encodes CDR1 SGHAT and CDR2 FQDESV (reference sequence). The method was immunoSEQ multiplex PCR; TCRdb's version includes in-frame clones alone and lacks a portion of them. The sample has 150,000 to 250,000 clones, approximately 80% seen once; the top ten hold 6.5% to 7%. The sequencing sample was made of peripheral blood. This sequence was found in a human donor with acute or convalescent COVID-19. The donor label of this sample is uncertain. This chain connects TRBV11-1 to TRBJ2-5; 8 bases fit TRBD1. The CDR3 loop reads CASSPDRGWYQETQYF. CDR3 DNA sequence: TGTGCCAGCAGCCCAGACAGGGGATGGTACCAAGAGACCCAGTACTTC.